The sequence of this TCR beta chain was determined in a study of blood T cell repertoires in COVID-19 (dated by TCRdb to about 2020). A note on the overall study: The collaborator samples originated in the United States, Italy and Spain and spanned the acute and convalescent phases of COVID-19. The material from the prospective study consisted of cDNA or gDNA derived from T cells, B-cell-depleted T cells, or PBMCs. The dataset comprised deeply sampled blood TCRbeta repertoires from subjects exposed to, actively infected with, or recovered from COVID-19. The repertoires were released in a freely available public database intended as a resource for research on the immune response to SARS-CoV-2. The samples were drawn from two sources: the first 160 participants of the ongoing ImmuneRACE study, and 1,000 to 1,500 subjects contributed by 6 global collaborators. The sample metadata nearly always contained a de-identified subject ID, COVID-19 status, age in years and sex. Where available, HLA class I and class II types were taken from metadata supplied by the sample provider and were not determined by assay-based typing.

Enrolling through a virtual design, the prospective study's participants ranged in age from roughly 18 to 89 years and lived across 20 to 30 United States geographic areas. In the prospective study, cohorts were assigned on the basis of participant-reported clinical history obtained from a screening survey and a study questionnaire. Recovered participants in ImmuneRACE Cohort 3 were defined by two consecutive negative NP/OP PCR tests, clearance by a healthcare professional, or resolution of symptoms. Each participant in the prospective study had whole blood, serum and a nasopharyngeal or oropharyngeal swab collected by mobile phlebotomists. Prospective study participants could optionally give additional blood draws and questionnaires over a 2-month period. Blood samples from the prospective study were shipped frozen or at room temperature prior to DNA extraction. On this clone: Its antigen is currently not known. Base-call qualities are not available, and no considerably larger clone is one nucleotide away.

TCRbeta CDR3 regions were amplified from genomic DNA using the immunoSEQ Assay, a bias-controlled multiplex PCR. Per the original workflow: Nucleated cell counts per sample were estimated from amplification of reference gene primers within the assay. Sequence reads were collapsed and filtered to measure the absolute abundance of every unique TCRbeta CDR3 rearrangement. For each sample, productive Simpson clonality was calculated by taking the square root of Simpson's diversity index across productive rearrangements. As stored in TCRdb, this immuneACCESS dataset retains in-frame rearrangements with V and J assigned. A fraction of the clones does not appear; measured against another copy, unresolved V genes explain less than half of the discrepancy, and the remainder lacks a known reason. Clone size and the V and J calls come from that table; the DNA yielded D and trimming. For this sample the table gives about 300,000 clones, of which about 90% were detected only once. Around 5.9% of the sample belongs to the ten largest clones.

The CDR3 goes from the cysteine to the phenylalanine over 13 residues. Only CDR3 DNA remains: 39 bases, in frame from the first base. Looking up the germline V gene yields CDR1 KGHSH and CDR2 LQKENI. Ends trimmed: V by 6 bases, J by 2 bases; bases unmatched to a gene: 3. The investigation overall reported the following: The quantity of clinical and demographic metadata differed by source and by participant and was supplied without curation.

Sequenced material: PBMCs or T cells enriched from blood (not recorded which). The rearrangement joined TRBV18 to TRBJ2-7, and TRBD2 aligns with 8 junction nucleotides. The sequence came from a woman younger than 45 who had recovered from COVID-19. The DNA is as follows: TGTGCCAGCTCTAGCGGGGTCGCCTACGAGCAGTACTTC. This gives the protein CASSSGVAYEQYF.